This T cell receptor beta chain was captured in a study of OX40 agonist ivuxolimab in advanced cancers. As for the study in general: Patients' therapy was ivuxolimab, an antibody that acts as an agonist of OX40 (CD134). Findings and caveats of the study: Expanded clones tended on average to be more numerous among CD8+ T cells than CD4+.

In the case of this clone: Its specificity is unknown.

Libraries were prepared by immunoSEQ multiplex PCR; TCRdb keeps only in-frame clonotypes and omits some of them. This table has 14,000 or so clones, around 79% appearing once. The CDR3 consists of 15 residues. The J segment lost 10 bases and the V segment lost 1 base, leaving 10 bases of the junction unmatched. Germline V lookup: CDR1 SGHAT, CDR2 FQNNGV. This receptor was taken from an adult with an advanced solid tumor such as melanoma, head and neck, liver or kidney cancer. The sample in question was CD4+ or CD8+ T cells sorted from blood, obtained in a trial of the OX40 agonist ivuxolimab. This chain links TRBV11-2 with TRBJ2-1; 7 nucleotides agree with TRBD1. CDR3 sequence reads: CASSLGQGVIREQFF. CDR3 nucleotide sequence: TGTGCCAGCAGCTTAGGGCAGGGGGTAATCCGGGAGCAGTTCTTC.